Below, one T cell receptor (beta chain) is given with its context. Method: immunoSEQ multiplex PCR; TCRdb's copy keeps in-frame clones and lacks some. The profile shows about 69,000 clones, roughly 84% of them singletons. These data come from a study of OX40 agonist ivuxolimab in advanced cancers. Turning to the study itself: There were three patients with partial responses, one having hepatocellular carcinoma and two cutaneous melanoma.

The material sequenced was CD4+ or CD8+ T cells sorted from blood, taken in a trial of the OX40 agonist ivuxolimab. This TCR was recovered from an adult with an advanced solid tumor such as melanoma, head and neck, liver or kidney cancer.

The CDR3 sequence is CAWSPGQGIVYEQYF. The CDR3 bases are TGTGCCTGGAGCCCGGGACAGGGAATTGTTTACGAGCAGTACTTC. V is TRBV30 and J is TRBJ2-7; 9 bases agree with TRBD1. CDR3 length equals 15 residues. Per germline, CDR1 GTSNPN and CDR2 SVGIG (reference sequence). The trim removed 3 bases at V and 4 bases at J, leaving 10 bases unmatched.